The T cell receptor beta chain described here comes from a study of T cells after yellow fever vaccination. About the research overall: Researchers used SMART-Seq v4 Ultra Low Input to prepare fractions that had low cell numbers. Broader study findings: In post-booster samples, most primary-vaccination clones reappeared (just under 98% CD4, 88% CD8). From the bulk population, abundant clonotypes could contaminate and appear within FACS-sorted repertoires.

5'RACE template switching added a universal primer site and UMIs to TCR cDNA. TCRdb itself ran the 5' RACE reads through MiXCR, one entry per CDR3 protein. The sample has 350,000 to 450,000 distinct CDR3 sequences, about 6.2% seen once; the top ten hold approximately 16%. The table lists this clonotype with many counts. The antigen remains unidentified. The receptor was derived from a man between 25 and 39 years old who received the YFV17D yellow fever vaccine. The sequenced sample was PBMCs, obtained 5 days after the yellow fever booster vaccination.

CDR3 DNA sequence: TGTGCCAGCAGCCAAGATTTTGGTTACACAGATACGCAGTATTTT. Amino acid sequence: CASSQDFGYTDTQYF. This rearrangement joins TRBV14 to TRBJ2-3; no firm D call. V was trimmed by 0 bases and J by 2 bases, leaving 9 bases between them. The germline gives CDR1 SGHDN, CDR2 FVKESK. The CDR3 covers 15 residues.